A single sample is the source of the 26 T cell receptor beta chains below, sequenced in a study of blood T cell repertoires in COVID-19. The table came from immunoSEQ multiplex PCR; TCRdb's copy has only in-frame clones and leaves some out. Among some 140,000 clones listed, 79% were seen once. The sample was peripheral blood. These receptors were obtained from a man aged 55-75 years with acute or convalescent COVID-19.

V gene TRBV7-2 combines with J gene TRBJ2-2, with 9 bases matching TRBD1. The CDR3 runs 15 residues. CDR1 and CDR2 (germline): SGHTA, FQGNSA. With 5 bases clipped from V and 4 bases from J, the junction kept 5 bases outside the gene matches. CDR3 amino acids: CASSPDRGTTGELFF. Written as DNA, the CDR3 is TGTGCCAGCAGCCCCGACAGGGGGACCACCGGGGAGCTGTTTTTT. The complete variable domain, with remaining parts taken from reference TRBV7-2 and TRBJ2-2, reads GAGVSQSPSNKVTEKGKDVELRCDPISGHTALYWYRQSLGQGLEFLIYFQGNSAPDKSGLPSDRFSAERTGGSVSTLTIQRTQQEDSAVYLCASSPDRGTTGELFFGEGSRLTVL.

In its sample, this clone was seen a few times. The J gene is TRBJ1-6, the V gene TRBV18, with D unclear. Trimming took off 3 bases at V and 5 bases at J, with 11 bases between the two ends. The CDR3 covers 15 residues. CDR1 KGHSH and CDR2 LQKENI come from the germline V gene. CDR3 coding DNA: TGTGCCAGCTCACCTGGCCGTCGGGATAATTCACCCCTCCACTTT. It specifies CASSPGRRDNSPLHF.

In this sample, this clone turned up once. This chain connects TRBV5-1 to TRBJ1-5; D unresolved. Germline lookup yields CDR1 SGHRS and CDR2 YFSETQ. V lost 1 base, J lost 0 bases, and 8 bases lay in between. The CDR3 totals 15 residues. The CDR3 region has the DNA TGCGCCAGCAGCTTGTCGCCAGATAGCAATCAGCCCCAGCATTTT. Translated: CASSLSPDSNQPQHF.

The rearrangement joins TRBV6-5 to TRBJ2-5; D is possibly TRBD2 (7 bases). V was trimmed by 6 bases and J by 2 bases, leaving 13 bases between them. The V gene's germline CDR1 is MNHEY and CDR2 SVGAGI. The CDR3 length is 14 residues. The CDR3 reads CASRGGGAQETQYF. The CDR3 region has the DNA TGTGCCAGCAGGGGAGGGGGGGCTCAAGAGACCCAGTACTTC.

This clone was picked up a small number of times. J is TRBJ2-3 and V is TRBV13, with TRBD2 matching over 8 bases. The V gene's germline CDR1 is PRHDT and CDR2 FYEKMQ (reference sequence). The CDR3 has 20 amino acids. V trimming: 5 bases; J trimming: 0 bases; junction bases outside the gene matches: 19. The CDR3 sequence: CASSAPTSVLPPSSTDTQYF. DNA of the CDR3: TGTGCCAGCAGCGCGCCGACTAGCGTCCTTCCGCCCTCTAGCACAGATACGCAGTATTTT.

This clone showed up just once. CDR3 region: CASSPGQGVEAFF. For the CDR3, the DNA is TGTGCCAGTAGCCCAGGGCAGGGGGTTGAAGCTTTCTTT. V is TRBV19 and J is TRBJ1-1; 7 nucleotides match TRBD1. The CDR3 consists of 13 residues. Germline V gene data show CDR1 as LNHDA and CDR2 as SQIVND (reference sequence). V lost 6 bases to trimming and J lost 7 bases; unmatched junction nucleotides: 8.

The rearrangement uses TRBV6-2 or TRBV6-3 and TRBJ1-4; 10 nucleotides match TRBD1. The germline V gene encodes CDR1 MNHEY and CDR2 SVGEGT. The junction had 11 bases not matched to a gene; V was cut back by 5 bases and J by 5 bases. The CDR3 loop spans 17 amino acids. The CDR3 loop is CASSHVPGQGWNEKLFF. The CDR3 bases are TGTGCCAGCAGTCACGTCCCGGGACAGGGGTGGAATGAAAAACTGTTTTTT.

This chain connects TRBV6-2 or TRBV6-3 to TRBJ1-1; TRBD1 matches at 8 bases. The CDR3 contains 13 residues. The germline V gene has CDR1 MNHEY and CDR2 SVGEGT. J was trimmed by 11 bases and V by 2 bases; bases with no gene match: 7. CDR3 protein: CASSYQDRDEAFF. The CDR3 nucleotides read TGTGCCAGCAGTTACCAGGACAGGGATGAGGCTTTCTTT.

Points on this clone: Possible read error: a much larger clone is one base away. The gene calls are TRBV7-8 and TRBJ1-1, with a tentative D call TRBD1 (6 bases). Per the germline V gene, CDR1 is SGHVS and CDR2 is FQNEAQ. The CDR3 is 13 residues long. V shed 5 bases and J shed 1 base, with 8 bases lying between them. The DNA for the CDR3 is TGTGCCAGCAGCCTACAGGGGAACACTGAAGCTTTCTTT. Protein product: CASSLQGNTEAFF.

In nucleotides, the CDR3 is TGTGCCATCAGTGACCCCAGGAACACTGAAGCTTTCTTT. Translation: CAISDPRNTEAFF. The V and J genes are TRBV10-3 and TRBJ1-1; D is unclear. Trimming removed 3 bases from V and 1 base from J, with 6 bases in between. The CDR3 loop spans 13 amino acids. The germline gives CDR1 ENHRY, CDR2 SYGVKD.

J is TRBJ1-6 and V is TRBV5-4, with 8 positions matching TRBD1. The CDR3 covers 16 residues. The ends lost 1 base at V and 9 bases at J; junction bases unmatched: 9. From germline, CDR1 is SGHNT and CDR2 YYREEE (reference sequence). The CDR3 region has the DNA TGTGCCAGCAGCTTGAAGTTAACAGGGGGGGGTTCACCCCTCCACTTT. Translating gives CASSLKLTGGGSPLHF.

The chain employs TRBV3-1 (or the pseudogene TRBV3-2) and TRBJ1-1, with 8 bases that match TRBD1. This CDR3 is 14 amino acids long. Germline loops: CDR1 LGHDT, CDR2 YNNKEL (reference sequence). Unmatched junction bases numbered 8, after V lost 0 bases and J lost 11 bases. The CDR3, as DNA: TGTGCCAGCAGCCAAGAATGGACAGGGCGCAGGGCTTTCTTT. It is translated as CASSQEWTGRRAFF.

The chain recombines TRBV2 with TRBJ1-2, with D perhaps TRBD1 (6 bases). The V gene's germline CDR1 is SNHLY and CDR2 FYNNEI. This CDR3 comprises 13 residues. Trimming cost V 4 bases and J 1 base, with 7 bases left between them. CDR3 DNA sequence: TGTGCCAGCAGTGTGGACAGTAACTATGGCTACACCTTC. This gives the protein CASSVDSNYGYTF.

The chain couples TRBV19 to TRBJ1-2; D is undetermined. From germline, CDR1 is LNHDA and CDR2 SQIVND (reference sequence). Trimming pared 6 bases from V and 3 bases from J, leaving 14 bases between. CDR3 size: 14 residues. DNA for the CDR3: TGTGCCAGTAGGGTGTCGGGTTTTGACTATGGCTACACCTTC. Protein sequence: CASRVSGFDYGYTF.

V and J are TRBV7-2 and TRBJ1-5; D gene uncertain. V was cut by 3 bases and J by 11 bases, with 17 bases left in between. Per germline, CDR1 SGHTA and CDR2 FQGNSA. The CDR3 runs 14 residues. The CDR3 coding sequence is TGTGCCAGCAGCTTCTCGACGACCGAGACAACCCAGCATTTT. It is translated as CASSFSTTETTQHF.

A word on this clone: The same CDR3 arises from other DNA sequences in this sample as well. The rearrangement links TRBV28 to TRBJ1-1; D is ambiguous. Germline V gives CDR1 MDHEN, CDR2 SYDVKM. This CDR3 is 13 amino acids long. Trimming left V 1 base short and J 1 base short, with 4 bases between. CDR3 sequence (DNA): TGTGCCAGCAGTTTATCAGGGAACACTGAAGCTTTCTTT. This encodes CASSLSGNTEAFF.

The chain links TRBV5-4 to TRBJ1-3, with D maybe TRBD1 (5 bases). Germline loops: CDR1 SGHNT, CDR2 YYREEE (reference sequence). The CDR3 covers 16 residues. Trimming left V 1 base short and J 0 bases short, with 11 bases between. CDR3 sequence (DNA): TGTGCCAGCAGCTTGCAGGGCTCAGGCTCTGGAAACACCATATATTTT. Protein product: CASSLQGSGSGNTIYF.

This sequence joins TRBV5-1 and TRBJ2-7; 9 bases are shared with TRBD1. Per germline, CDR1 SGHRS and CDR2 YFSETQ. CDR3 size: 14 residues. Trimming removed 3 bases from V and 4 bases from J; junction bases left unmatched: 5. CDR3 amino acids: CASSWTGDGYEQYF. The CDR3 DNA reads as TGCGCCAGCAGCTGGACAGGGGACGGGTACGAGCAGTACTTC.

V usage is TRBV5-1 and J usage is TRBJ1-2; 10 nucleotides line up with TRBD1. The CDR3 is 14 residues long. Germline V lookup: CDR1 SGHRS, CDR2 YFSETQ. V gave up 3 bases and J gave up 7 bases; unmatched junction bases: 6. As DNA, the CDR3 is TGCGCCAGCAGCTCCTCCGGGACAGGGGTTGGCTACACCTTC. This sequence encodes CASSSSGTGVGYTF.

The chain employs TRBV4-3 and TRBJ1-3, with 8 bases fitting TRBD1. V lost 3 bases to trimming and J lost 4 bases; unmatched junction nucleotides: 11. The CDR3 is 17 amino acids. Germline loops: CDR1 LGHNA, CDR2 YSLEER. The CDR3 loop reads CASSQGTGGGPGNTIYF. CDR3 sequence (DNA): TGCGCCAGCAGCCAGGGTACAGGGGGAGGCCCAGGAAACACCATATATTTT.

The chain joins TRBV3-1 (or the pseudogene TRBV3-2) to TRBJ2-3, with 11 nucleotides matching TRBD2. The CDR3 length is 14 residues. CDR1 and CDR2 (germline): LGHDT, YNNKEL (reference sequence). Trimming removed 4 bases from V and 6 bases from J; junction bases left unmatched: 3. The CDR3 DNA reads as TGTGCCAGCAGCCTCCGGACTAGCGGGGATACGCAGTATTTT. It translates to CASSLRTSGDTQYF.

This clone has only a few counts. This chain connects TRBV7-9 to TRBJ2-5; D gene unclear. V gave up 5 bases and J gave up 2 bases, with 3 bases separating them. The CDR3 consists of 11 residues. Per germline, CDR1 SEHNR and CDR2 FQNEAQ (reference sequence). The CDR3: CASSQQETQYF. The CDR3 DNA follows: TGTGCCAGCAGCCAGCAAGAGACCCAGTACTTC.

The chain couples TRBV5-4 to TRBJ2-2, with D maybe TRBD2 (6 bases). The ends were cut back, 2 bases at V and 3 bases at J, with 14 bases in the middle. Germline V gene sequence: CDR1 SGHNT, CDR2 YYREEE (reference sequence). The CDR3 runs 16 residues. The CDR3: CASSFNGRVDTGELFF. The CDR3 bases are TGTGCCAGCAGCTTTAACGGGAGAGTCGACACCGGGGAGCTGTTTTTT.

This chain's CDR3 is CASSPVLAGSASGNTIYF. The CDR3 region has the DNA TGTGCCAGCAGCCCTGTCTTGGCAGGTTCAGCCTCTGGAAACACCATATATTTT. The rearrangement uses TRBV3-1 (or the pseudogene TRBV3-2) and TRBJ1-3; no firm D call. Trimming pared 4 bases from V and 0 bases from J, leaving 19 bases between. This CDR3 is built from 18 residues. Germline V gives CDR1 LGHDT, CDR2 YNNKEL (reference sequence).

This rearrangement joins TRBV30 to TRBJ2-1, with D possibly TRBD2 on 6 matching bases. CDR3 length: 14 amino acids. With 0 bases removed from V and 10 bases from J, the gap between germline ends came to 16 bases. Per germline, CDR1 GTSNPN and CDR2 SVGIG (reference sequence). This chain's CDR3 is CAWSVAWRETEQFF. Written as DNA, the CDR3 is TGTGCCTGGAGTGTAGCTTGGAGGGAGACGGAGCAGTTCTTC.

This chain uses TRBV29-1 with TRBJ1-1; 8 nucleotides align to TRBD1. This CDR3 is 15 amino acids long. Germline V gene lookup returns CDR1 SQVTM and CDR2 ANQGSEA. V trimming: 4 bases; J trimming: 1 base; junction bases outside the gene matches: 8. CDR3: CSVGPGTGSNTEAFF. CDR3 in DNA: TGCAGCGTTGGTCCCGGGACAGGCTCGAACACTGAAGCTTTCTTT.